This TCR beta chain originates from a study of cytomegalovirus exposure and HLA in healthy donors. Whole-study findings and limits: Associated with HLA alleles at 0.05 false discovery rate in a later analysis were 16,951 TCR beta sequences. Other equally common chains were less clonally expanded than HLA-associated TCR beta chains, a later analysis showed.

Researchers ran the PCR with 60 Vbeta and 13 Jbeta primers. Assay: immunoSEQ multiplex PCR; the TCRdb copy retains only in-frame clones and omits some. The sample includes some 82,000 clones. Concerning this clone itself: What it recognizes is unknown. Other nucleotide sequences in the sample specify the same CDR3.

Trimming cost V 1 base and J 0 bases, with 4 bases left between them. The V gene's germline CDR1 is GTSNPN and CDR2 SVGIG (reference sequence). The CDR3 sequence is 12 residues long. Sequenced input: PBMCs. The TCR sequence derives from a woman aged 25 to 39 in good health and CMV-seronegative. This chain connects TRBV30 to TRBJ2-7; D is unresolved. In DNA, the CDR3 is TGTGCCTGGAGTGATAGCTCCTACGAGCAGTACTTC. This translates into CAWSDSSYEQYF.